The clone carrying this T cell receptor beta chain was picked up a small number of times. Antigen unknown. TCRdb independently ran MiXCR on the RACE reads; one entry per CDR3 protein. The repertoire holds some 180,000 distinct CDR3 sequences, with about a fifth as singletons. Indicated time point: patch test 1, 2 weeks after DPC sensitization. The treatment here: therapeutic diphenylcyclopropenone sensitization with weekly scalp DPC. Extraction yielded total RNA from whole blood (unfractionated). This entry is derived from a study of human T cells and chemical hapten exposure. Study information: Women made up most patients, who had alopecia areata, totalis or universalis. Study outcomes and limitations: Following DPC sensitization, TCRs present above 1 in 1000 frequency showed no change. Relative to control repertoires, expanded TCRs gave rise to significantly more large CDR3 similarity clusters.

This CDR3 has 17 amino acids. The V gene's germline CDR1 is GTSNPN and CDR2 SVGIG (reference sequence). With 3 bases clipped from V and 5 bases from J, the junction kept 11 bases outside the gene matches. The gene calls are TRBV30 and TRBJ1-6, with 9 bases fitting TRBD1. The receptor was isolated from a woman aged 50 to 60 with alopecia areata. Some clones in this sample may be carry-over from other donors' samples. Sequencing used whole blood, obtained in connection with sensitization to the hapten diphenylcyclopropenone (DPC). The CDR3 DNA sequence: TGTGCCTGGAGACGGGACAGGGCTCCTAAGAATAATTCACCCCTCCACTTT. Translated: CAWRRDRAPKNNSPLHF.